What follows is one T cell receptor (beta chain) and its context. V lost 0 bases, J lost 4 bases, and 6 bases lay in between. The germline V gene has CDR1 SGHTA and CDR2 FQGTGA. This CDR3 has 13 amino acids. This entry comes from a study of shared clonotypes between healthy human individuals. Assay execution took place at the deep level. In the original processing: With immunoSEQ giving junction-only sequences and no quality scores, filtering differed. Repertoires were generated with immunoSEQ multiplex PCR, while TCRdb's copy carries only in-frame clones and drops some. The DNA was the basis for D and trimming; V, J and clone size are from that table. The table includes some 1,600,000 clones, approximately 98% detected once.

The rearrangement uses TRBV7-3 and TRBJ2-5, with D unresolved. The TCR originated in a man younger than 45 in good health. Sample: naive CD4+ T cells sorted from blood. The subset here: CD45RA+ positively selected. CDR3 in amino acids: CASSLTLRETQYF. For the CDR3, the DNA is TGTGCCAGCAGCTTAACGTTAAGAGAGACCCAGTACTTC.